One sample yielded the 17 T cell receptor beta chains listed below, sequenced in a study of early T cells in non-severe SARS-CoV-2 infection. Each CDR3 protein is one row after TCRdb ran MiXCR on the 5' RACE reads. The data contain some 40,000 distinct CDR3 sequences, roughly 4.8% of them singletons. Sequences were obtained from whole blood. These receptors all stem from an adult who was a healthcare worker with PCR-confirmed SARS-CoV-2 infection or an uninfected control (not recorded which).

This clonotype was picked up many times. The V call is TRBV18, the J call TRBJ1-6, with TRBD1 matching over 7 bases. The CDR3 loop spans 14 amino acids. With V trimmed by 5 bases and J by 10 bases, 8 bases remained unmatched. The germline V gene encodes CDR1 KGHSH and CDR2 LQKENI. CDR3 protein: CASSSNRGESPLHF. CDR3 in DNA: TGTGCCAGCTCAAGTAACAGGGGCGAATCACCCCTCCACTTT.

This clonotype was seen at least ten times. CDR3 coding DNA: TGTGCCATCAGTGAGTCCCTCAGGGGAAGCACAGATACGCAGTATTTT. It codes for CAISESLRGSTDTQYF. The chain couples TRBV10-3 to TRBJ2-3; perhaps TRBD1 as D (6 bases). The V end lost 0 bases, the J end lost 0 bases, and 10 bases lay between the germline ends. The CDR3 sequence is 16 residues long. Germline V gives CDR1 ENHRY, CDR2 SYGVKD.

This clonotype turned up a few times. V gene TRBV10-3 combines with J gene TRBJ2-7; D gene ambiguous. V lost 7 bases and J lost 6, with 16 bases in between. The CDR3 is 13 residues long. Germline V lookup: CDR1 ENHRY, CDR2 SYGVKD. The DNA of the CDR3 is TGTGCCATCAAAAACCCCGGAATCGGCGAGCAGTACTTC. This codes for CAIKNPGIGEQYF.

In its sample, this clonotype was seen many times. The gene calls are TRBV5-1 and TRBJ1-1; D may be TRBD1 (6 bases). Germline values: CDR1 SGHRS, CDR2 YFSETQ. With 2 bases removed from V and 4 bases from J, the gap between germline ends came to 12 bases. The CDR3 consists of 14 residues. Here the CDR3 DNA reads TGCGCCAGCAGCTTTGCAGGGGAGAGCACTGAAGCTTTCTTT. Its translation: CASSFAGESTEAFF.

This clonotype has at least ten counts. The chain is built from TRBV4-1 and TRBJ1-2, with 9 bases that match TRBD1. CDR1 is MGHRA and CDR2 is YSYEKL in the germline V gene. Trimming at V came to 0 bases and at J to 8 bases, leaving 13 bases not matched to a gene. The CDR3 length is 17 residues. The CDR3 protein is CASSQDHTGGVIKGYTF. CDR3 DNA: TGCGCCAGCAGCCAAGATCATACAGGGGGCGTAATCAAGGGCTACACCTTC.

The genes are TRBV20-1 and TRBJ1-4; D perhaps matches TRBD1 (6 bases). The CDR3 loop spans 16 amino acids. V was pared by 0 bases and J by 4 bases, with 15 bases between. Looked up from germline, CDR1 is DFQATT and CDR2 is SNEGSKA (reference sequence). Here the CDR3 reads CSARDVATGHNEKLFF. As DNA, the CDR3 is TGCAGTGCTAGAGACGTGGCGACAGGTCATAATGAAAAACTGTTTTTT.

The rearrangement uses TRBV3-1 and TRBJ2-7, with 10 bases identical to TRBD2. This CDR3 is built from 15 residues. With 1 base clipped from V and 0 bases from J, the junction kept 0 bases outside the gene matches. Germline V gene data show CDR1 as LGHDT and CDR2 as YNNKEL (reference sequence). CDR3 sequence (DNA): TGTGCCAGCAGCCAAGGGACTAGCGGCTCCTACGAGCAGTACTTC. This codes for CASSQGTSGSYEQYF.

The chain uses TRBV20-1 and TRBJ2-7, with TRBD1 matching 8 bases. V was pared by 1 base and J by 2 bases, with 4 bases of the junction left unmatched. There are 14 residues in the CDR3. Germline V CDR1 and CDR2: DFQATT, SNEGSKA (reference sequence). CDR3 nucleotides: TGCAGTGCTAGAGCCGGGACAGGCCCCTACGAGCAGTACTTC. Translation gives CSARAGTGPYEQYF.

This clonotype was observed at least ten times. DNA for the CDR3: TGTGCCAGTAGTCCCTCCACAGGGGGCTATTTGTATGGCTACACCTTC. Its translation: CASSPSTGGYLYGYTF. This rearrangement joins TRBV19 to TRBJ1-2, with TRBD1 matching 9 bases. CDR1 and CDR2 from the germline V gene are LNHDA and SQIVND (reference sequence). The V gene end was trimmed by 5 bases and the J gene end by 5 bases; junction bases not matched to a gene: 12. The CDR3 runs 16 residues.

This clonotype was seen only a few times. V and J are TRBV2 and TRBJ2-5; TRBD2 matches at 7 bases. The germline CDR1 and CDR2 sequences are SNHLY and FYNNEI. The CDR3 covers 12 residues. After removal of 8 bases from V and 4 bases from J, the junction contained 4 bases not matched to a gene. Here the CDR3 DNA reads TGTGCCAGCGGCGGGGGAGGAGAGACCCAGTACTTC. Protein sequence: CASGGGGETQYF.

In its sample, this clonotype was seen many times. The CDR3 loop reads CASSPTSDSTDTQYF. The CDR3 DNA follows: TGTGCCAGCAGCCCCACTAGCGACAGCACAGATACGCAGTATTTT. J is TRBJ2-3 and V is TRBV5-4, with TRBD2 matching over 7 bases. V lost 4 bases to trimming and J lost 0 bases; unmatched junction nucleotides: 5. Germline CDR1 is SGHNT and CDR2 is YYREEE (reference sequence). The CDR3 is 15 residues long.

This clonotype occurred many times. The genes are TRBV5-4 and TRBJ2-3, with D possibly TRBD1 on 5 matching bases. The CDR3 is 13 amino acids. Germline V gene sequence: CDR1 SGHNT, CDR2 YYREEE (reference sequence). The V gene lost 2 bases and the J gene lost 4 bases, with 8 bases spanning the gap. The CDR3 coding sequence is TGTGCCAGCAGCTTAGACAGCGCAGATACGCAGTATTTT. Its protein product is CASSLDSADTQYF.

Ten or more counts support this clonotype. The V call is TRBV12-5, the J call TRBJ2-1, with 8 positions matching TRBD1. The ends lost 4 bases at V and 7 bases at J; junction bases unmatched: 6. The CDR3 covers 14 residues. CDR1 LGHNT and CDR2 FRNRAP come from the germline V gene. CDR3 region: CASGSTGELNEQFF. CDR3 in DNA: TGTGCTAGTGGTTCGACAGGGGAATTGAATGAGCAGTTCTTC. The full variable domain, in which reference TRBV12-5 and TRBJ2-1 provide the parts outside the CDR3, is DARVTQTPRHKVTEMGQEVTMRCQPILGHNTVFWYRQTMMQGLELLAYFRNRAPLDDSGMPKDRFSAEMPDATLATLKIQPSEPRDSAVYFCASGSTGELNEQFFGPGTRLTVL.

This clonotype was found many times. This chain links TRBV12-3 or TRBV12-4 with TRBJ2-7, with D hard to call. Trimming left V 2 bases short and J 2 bases short, with 7 bases between. The length of the CDR3 is 13 residues. The CDR3 here is CASSLMETYEQYF. The DNA for the CDR3 is TGTGCCAGCAGTTTAATGGAGACCTACGAGCAGTACTTC.

This clonotype was counted between two and nine times. The J gene is TRBJ2-3, the V gene TRBV5-1, with a possible D match to TRBD2 (6 bases). Germline lookup yields CDR1 SGHRS and CDR2 YFSETQ. The CDR3 is made up of 14 amino acids. V lost 4 bases to trimming and J lost 3 bases, with 12 bases between them. The CDR3 sequence: CASSRNLATDTQYF. CDR3 nucleotides: TGCGCCAGCAGCCGTAACCTAGCGACAGATACGCAGTATTTT.

This clonotype was detected only a few times. The V and J genes are TRBV5-1 and TRBJ1-1; maybe TRBD1 (5 bases). Per germline, CDR1 SGHRS and CDR2 YFSETQ. The CDR3 has 15 amino acids. V lost 2 bases and J lost 0, with 11 bases in between. CDR3 protein: CASSFGTHVNTEAFF. The CDR3 nucleotides are TGCGCCAGCAGCTTTGGGACGCACGTGAACACTGAAGCTTTCTTT.

This clonotype was seen repeatedly, ten times or more. This chain joins TRBV29-1 and TRBJ1-2, with TRBD1 matching over 8 bases. This CDR3 is built from 12 residues. The germline CDR1 and CDR2 sequences are SQVTM and ANQGSEA. J lost 8 bases, V lost 6 bases, and 8 bases had no gene match. The CDR3 sequence is CSVKGTGEGYTF. The CDR3, as DNA: TGCAGCGTAAAAGGGACAGGAGAGGGCTACACCTTC.